This is a list of T cell receptor beta chains from one sample in a study of T cells in Graves' hyperthyroidism and ophthalmopathy. One entry per CDR3 protein results from TCRdb running MiXCR on the multiplex PCR reads. Among some 600,000 distinct CDR3 sequences listed, 11% to 15% were seen once. The sequencing sample was made of blood. The source is a woman between 25 and 40 years old with Graves' hyperthyroidism that later progressed to Graves' ophthalmopathy. The CDR3 runs from the conserved cysteine through the conserved F or W. D genes are given only for firm matches. Not every row has a clone size; where given, it reads once, few, many or a size class.

size | J | V | D | DNA | CDR3
few | TRBJ2-7 | TRBV20-1 | TRBD1 | TGCAGTGCTAGCGGGACAGGCCTAGGGTCCTACGAGCAGTACTTC | CSASGTGLGSYEQYF
. | TRBJ1-4 | TRBV27 | TRBD1 | TGTGCCAGCAGCACAGGGGTTTTTGAAAAACTGTTTTTT | CASSTGVFEKLFF
few | TRBJ2-7 | TRBV19 | . | TGTGCCAGTACCCGTGGGGTAGGGAGCTACGAGCAGTACTTC | CASTRGVGSYEQYF
many | TRBJ2-1 | TRBV12-3/TRBV12-4 | TRBD2 | TGTGCCAGCAGTTTAAATAGCGGGAGGGGACACAATGAGCAGTTCTTC | CASSLNSGRGHNEQFF
many | TRBJ2-3 | TRBV7-3 | TRBD2 | TGTGCCAGCAGCTTAAAGGCTAGCGGGAGAGGAGATACGCAGTATTTT | CASSLKASGRGDTQYF
many | TRBJ2-5 | TRBV20-1 | . | TGCAGTGCTAGTCAACAGGGCTGGGAGACCCAGTACTTC | CSASQQGWETQYF
many | TRBJ2-7 | TRBV4-1 | TRBD2 | TGCGCCAGCAGCCAAGTTAGCGGGAGCTACGAGCAGTACTTC | CASSQVSGSYEQYF
few | TRBJ1-3 | TRBV19 | . | TGTGCCAGTAGTGCACCCCCGGGACGGGTGAGCGACTACTCTGGAAACACCATATATTTT | CASSAPPGRVSDYSGNTIYF
. | TRBJ1-2 | TRBV7-9 | . | TGTGCCAGCAGCTTGACCCTACTTGATGATGGCTGCACCTTC | CASSLTLLDDGCTF
many | TRBJ2-1 | TRBV10-3 | TRBD2 | TGTGCCATCAGTGAGTCGCTAGCGGGACCGTCTGGGCAGTTCTTC | CAISESLAGPSGQFF
many | TRBJ1-5 | TRBV20-1 | . | TGCAGTGCTAGTACAGACCCCTGGCTCAATAGCAATCAGCCCCAGCATTTT | CSASTDPWLNSNQPQHF
many | TRBJ2-5 | TRBV15 | . | TGTGCCACCAGCACGAGGTCAGAAGGCGCGGAGACCCAGTACTTC | CATSTRSEGAETQYF
many | TRBJ2-5 | TRBV20-1 | TRBD1 | TGCAGTGCTAGTCCGACAGGGTCAGAGACGACCCAGTACTTC | CSASPTGSETTQYF
many | TRBJ1-2 | TRBV30 | . | TGTGCCTGGAAATCAAGGTCCATTACGGATGGCTACACCTTC | CAWKSRSITDGYTF
few | TRBJ2-7 | TRBV7-8 | . | TGTGCCAGCACCACCGGGACGGGGACCTACGAGCAGTACTTC | CASTTGTGTYEQYF
few | TRBJ2-4 | TRBV5-5 | . | TGTGCCAGCAGCTTGAGTAGGCAGGAGGTAGCCAAAAACATTCAGTACTTC | CASSLSRQEVAKNIQYF
many | TRBJ2-3 | TRBV2 | TRBD2 | TGTGCCAGCGAGACTAGCGGGAGCAATACGCAGTATTTT | CASETSGSNTQYF
few | TRBJ2-7 | TRBV20-1 | . | TGCAGTGCTAGTTACGAGACAGGAGGCTACGAGCAGTACTTC | CSASYETGGYEQYF
. | TRBJ2-1 | TRBV4-2 | TRBD2 | TGTGCCAGCAGCCCAGGGACTAGCGCAAGCTCCTACAATGAGCAGTTCTTC | CASSPGTSASSYNEQFF
many | TRBJ2-1 | TRBV7-9 | . | TGTGCCAGCAGCTTAGTAGGGTCGAGGTACAATGAGCAGTTCTTC | CASSLVGSRYNEQFF
many | TRBJ2-7 | TRBV29-1 | . | TGCAGCGTTACCGGGGGGCTGAGGGGCGAGCAGTACTTC | CSVTGGLRGEQYF
many | TRBJ2-1 | TRBV9 | TRBD1 | TGTGCCAGCAGCGTACGGGGACTCACAGGGGGAAATGAGCAGTTCTTC | CASSVRGLTGGNEQFF
many | TRBJ2-3 | TRBV7-2 | . | TGTGCCAGCAGATTTAGTGGGCTCCACAGCACAGATACGCAGTATTTT | CASRFSGLHSTDTQYF
many | TRBJ1-4 | TRBV10-3 | . | TGTGCCACCGCGACAGCCTTTAATGAACAACTGTTTTTT | CATATAFNEQLFF
many | TRBJ2-3 | TRBV10-2 | TRBD2 | TGCGCCAGCAGTGTCTTGCTAGCGGGACTCACAGATACGCAGTATTTT | CASSVLLAGLTDTQYF
many | TRBJ2-3 | TRBV5-1 | . | TGCGCCAGCAGCTTGGACGTGTCGACGGCCACGCAGTATTTT | CASSLDVSTATQYF
many | TRBJ2-2 | TRBV11-3 | . | TGTGCCAGCAGCTTAGCGGTCAGTAAGACGGTCCACGGGGAGCTGTTTTTT | CASSLAVSKTVHGELFF
many | TRBJ2-2 | TRBV7-9 | . | TGTGCCAGCAGCTTAGCTGTTAGCGGCACCGGGGAGCTGTTTTTT | CASSLAVSGTGELFF
many | TRBJ1-1 | TRBV27 | . | TGTGCCAGCAGTTTGAAGTCAGAGAACACTGAAGCTTTCTTT | CASSLKSENTEAFF
many | TRBJ2-7 | TRBV11-1 | TRBD1 | TGTGCCAGCAGCTTATCGGGGACAGGTTCCTACGAGCAGTACTTC | CASSLSGTGSYEQYF
many | TRBJ2-2 | TRBV7-9 | . | TGTGCCAGCAGCCAAGAGGGGGCCGGGGAGCTGTTTTTT | CASSQEGAGELFF
. | TRBJ1-5 | TRBV6-8 | TRBD1 | TGTGCCAGCAGGGGGGACAGGGGCCTCTATAGCAATCAGCCCCAGCATTTT | CASRGDRGLYSNQPQHF
. | TRBJ2-7 | TRBV2 | . | TGTGCCAGCAGTGTTGGGGGAGTTGTATCCTACGAGCAGTACTTC | CASSVGGVVSYEQYF